Given below is one T cell receptor beta chain in context. This clone's antigen is unknown. Qualities for individual bases were not recorded, and no much larger clone is one base off. The data derive from a study of OX40 agonist ivuxolimab in advanced cancers. In the study overall: Ivuxolimab was a fully human IgG2 agonistic monoclonal antibody targeting the costimulatory receptor OX40 (CD134). The paper reports the monotherapy dose-escalation portion (N of about 54 patients) of the phase I ivuxolimab trial. The dose-escalation cohort was almost 85% male with a mean age of about 60 years, ranging from roughly 20 to 80. Partial responses occurred in three dose-escalation patients, of whom one had hepatocellular carcinoma and two had cutaneous melanoma. Intravenous ivuxolimab was administered to patients every 2 weeks at six dose levels: 0.01, 0.1, 0.3, 1.5, 3 and 10 mg/kg. Peripheral TCRbeta sequencing aimed to test whether ivuxolimab altered TCR sequence diversity and caused clonal T-cell expansion. Prior anti-PD-1, anti-PD-L1 or anti-CTLA-4 therapy was permitted, and about two fifths of dose-escalation patients had received checkpoint inhibitors. Of the roughly 51 patients in dose escalation, some 19 had hepatocellular carcinoma, about 15 had melanoma, 9 had renal cell carcinoma and 9 had head and neck cancer. Results and caveats for the whole study, not just this receptor: After ivuxolimab, more expanded clones were found on average in CD8+ T cells than in CD4+ T cells. Which antigens the clonally expanded peripheral T cells were specific for was not determined. At doses of 0.1 to 3.0 mg/kg, clonal expansion of both CD4+ and CD8+ blood T cells was observed from baseline to week 6. Low levels of normalized T-cell clonal expansion were also seen in some patients who did not respond. In the 0.1-3.0 mg/kg groups, partial responders were among the patients with the lowest normalized peripheral clonal expansion, particularly in CD8+ T cells.

The trial excluded patients who had a history of autoimmune disease or who were on systemic immunosuppression. Peripheral blood for TCR sequencing was drawn from every dose cohort at baseline, at cycle 4 day 1 and at cycle 7 day 1. Samples came from an open-label, multicenter, first-in-human phase I dose-escalation trial of ivuxolimab. Adults with locally advanced or metastatic head and neck squamous cell, hepatocellular, melanoma or renal cell carcinoma were enrolled in the trial. Before TCR sequencing, CD4+ and CD8+ T cells were separately sorted from peripheral blood. From the cysteine up to the phenylalanine, the CDR3 has a length of 15 residues. Only CDR3 DNA is held: 45 bases, read in frame from base 1. The germline V gene (reference sequence) supplies CDR1 SSHAT and CDR2 FNYEAQ. Germline trimming: 2 bases from V, 6 bases from J; junction bases outside gene matches: 6. To sequence the TCRbeta CDR3 region, genomic DNA was isolated from the sorted cells. The immunoSEQ Assay was used to sequence the TCRbeta CDR3 regions. TCRdb stores this immuneACCESS table with in-frame sequences only. Part of the clones is absent; in the studies checked, under half of the shortfall reflects unresolved V genes, and no reason is known for the rest. In this sample the table shows approximately 35,000 clones, approximately 80% of which occur a single time. Jointly, the top ten make up roughly 9.7% of the sample.

The TCR originated in an adult with an advanced solid tumor such as melanoma, head and neck, liver or kidney cancer. The specimen was CD4+ or CD8+ T cells sorted from blood, collected in a trial of the OX40 agonist ivuxolimab. In this chain, TRBV7-7 is recombined with TRBJ2-3, with 9 bases in between that match TRBD2. CDR3 region: CASSLLAGNGDTQYF. The nucleotides are TGTGCCAGCAGCTTACTAGCGGGGAATGGGGATACGCAGTATTTT. Outside the CDR3, residues come from the reference TRBV7-7 and TRBJ2-3 proteins, so the full variable domain is: GAGVSQSPRYKVTKRGQDVTLRCDPISSHATLYWYQQALGQGPEFLTYFNYEAQPDKSGLPSDRFSAERPEGSISTLTIQRTEQRDSAMYRCASSLLAGNGDTQYFGPGTRLTVL.